These 17 T cell receptor beta chains share one sample of origin, sequenced in a study of cytomegalovirus exposure and HLA in healthy donors. Primers for the PCR totalled 60 Vbeta and 13 Jbeta. Profiled with immunoSEQ multiplex PCR; TCRdb holds only in-frame clones, not every one. The sample lists under 200,000 clones, around 79% seen once, with about 4.6% in the top ten. Sequenced: PBMCs. These receptors came from a woman between 25 and 40 years old in good health and CMV-seropositive.

The chain employs TRBV6-6 and TRBJ2-7; 12 bases are a match to TRBD2. CDR3 length: 15 residues. The J segment lost 1 base and the V segment lost 6 bases, leaving 4 bases of the junction unmatched. CDR1 is MNHNY, CDR2 SVGAGI, per germline (reference sequence). CDR3 nucleotides: TGTGCCAGCAGGGATCTAGCGGGGGGGTCCTACGAGCAGTACTTC. It is translated as CASRDLAGGSYEQYF.

This rearrangement joins TRBV19 to TRBJ2-5, with 11 nucleotides matching TRBD2. V was pared by 2 bases and J by 5 bases, with 4 bases of the junction left unmatched. The CDR3 is 15 amino acids. In germline, CDR1 is LNHDA, CDR2 SQIVND (reference sequence). This CDR3 reads CASSISSGGAETQYF. In DNA form, the CDR3 reads TGTGCCAGTAGTATAAGTAGCGGGGGGGCCGAGACCCAGTACTTC.

This clone was seen a handful of times. The V gene is TRBV2, the J gene TRBJ1-2; TRBD1 aligns across 8 bases. Looked up from germline, CDR1 is SNHLY and CDR2 is FYNNEI. V was clipped by 5 bases and J by 8 bases; unmatched bases: 10. This CDR3 has 14 residues. The DNA of the CDR3 is TGTGCCAGCAGTTTGGGACAGGACTCTTGGGGCTACACCTTC. This gives the protein CASSLGQDSWGYTF.

The gene calls are TRBV29-1 and TRBJ2-7, with 7 positions matching TRBD1. The germline V gene has CDR1 SQVTM and CDR2 ANQGSEA. The CDR3 loop spans 13 amino acids. J lost 4 bases, V lost 4 bases, and 7 bases had no gene match. The CDR3 DNA is TGCAGCGTTGCTGAGGGACAGACGTACGAGCAGTACTTC. Translated, it gives CSVAEGQTYEQYF.

J is TRBJ2-5 and V is TRBV5-4, with D perhaps TRBD2 (6 bases). Per the germline V gene, CDR1 is SGHNT and CDR2 is YYREEE (reference sequence). V was cut by 0 bases and J by 5 bases, with 14 bases left in between. This CDR3 is built from 15 residues. DNA for the CDR3: TGTGCCAGCAGCTTGGATAGCGCTAGCGCGGAGACCCAGTACTTC. The encoded protein is CASSLDSASAETQYF.

The table lists this clone with a few counts. The CDR3 region is CASSVGQGPNTGELFF. CDR3 sequence (DNA): TGTGCCAGCAGCGTGGGACAGGGGCCCAACACCGGGGAGCTGTTTTTT. V usage is TRBV7-6 and J usage is TRBJ2-2; 10 bases are shared with TRBD1. With V trimmed by 5 bases and J by 2 bases, 5 bases remained unmatched. The CDR3 has 16 residues. CDR1 and CDR2 (germline): SGHVS, FNYEAQ.

This sequence joins TRBV5-6 and TRBJ1-2, with D possibly being TRBD1 (5 bases). With 0 bases removed from V and 5 bases from J, the gap between germline ends came to 17 bases. The CDR3 sequence is 16 residues long. In germline, CDR1 is SGHDT, CDR2 YYEEEE. CDR3 loop: CASSLAVGAGYYGYTF. CDR3 sequence (DNA): TGTGCCAGCAGCTTGGCGGTTGGGGCAGGGTATTATGGCTACACCTTC.

The chain recombines TRBV5-8 with TRBJ1-5; D gene ambiguous. The CDR3 is 16 amino acids. Per germline, CDR1 SGHTS and CDR2 YDEGEE. V was trimmed by 0 bases and J by 3 bases, leaving 13 bases between them. DNA of the CDR3: TGTGCCAGCAGCTTGGTTCGCAGGTTGCTCAATCAGCCCCAGCATTTT. Translating gives CASSLVRRLLNQPQHF.

V and J are TRBV9 and TRBJ2-7, with TRBD2 matching 8 bases. The germline gives CDR1 SGDLS, CDR2 YYNGEE. CDR3 size: 14 residues. J lost 5 bases, V lost 3 bases, and 7 bases had no gene match. The CDR3 coding sequence is TGTGCCAGCAGCGCAGCGGGAGTCGGCCACGAGCAGTACTTC. Amino acids: CASSAAGVGHEQYF.

V and J are TRBV27 and TRBJ1-2; 7 nucleotides align to TRBD1. In germline, CDR1 is MNHEY, CDR2 SMNVEV (reference sequence). This CDR3 spans 17 amino acids. V lost 6 bases, J lost 6 bases, and 19 bases stayed unmatched. CDR3 sequence reads: CASSPSRDSSSLDGYTF. CDR3 nucleotide sequence: TGTGCCAGCAGCCCCTCTCGGGACAGCTCCTCTTTGGATGGCTACACCTTC.

This sequence joins TRBV6-6 and TRBJ1-5, with 8 bases that match TRBD1. Germline CDR1 MNHNY, CDR2 SVGAGI (reference sequence). The V segment lost 5 bases and the J segment 7 bases; nucleotides outside the gene matches: 13. CDR3 length: 16 residues. CDR3 sequence (DNA): TGTGCCAGCAGTGTGCGAACAGGGGGATCTCAGCAGCCCCAGCATTTT. It specifies CASSVRTGGSQQPQHF.

This sequence joins TRBV6-6 and TRBJ1-2; D is undetermined. Germline V CDR1 and CDR2: MNHNY, SVGAGI (reference sequence). The CDR3 extends over 12 amino acids. The ends were cut back, 5 bases at V and 7 bases at J, with 11 bases in the middle. The CDR3 nucleotides are TGTGCCAGCAGTCCAGGAACGGCTGGCTACACCTTC. Amino acid sequence: CASSPGTAGYTF.

V usage is TRBV19 and J usage is TRBJ2-7; 7 bases are shared with TRBD1. Per the germline V gene, CDR1 is LNHDA and CDR2 is SQIVND (reference sequence). With 1 base clipped from V and 3 bases from J, the junction kept 9 bases outside the gene matches. The CDR3 totals 16 residues. CDR3 in amino acids: CASSIARGTAYYEQYF. Here the CDR3 DNA reads TGTGCCAGTAGTATAGCAAGGGGGACAGCGTACTACGAGCAGTACTTC.

The chain joins TRBV2 to TRBJ2-3; 9 nucleotides align to TRBD2. The CDR3 has 16 residues. The germline CDR1 and CDR2 sequences are SNHLY and FYNNEI. With V trimmed by 6 bases and J by 0 bases, 7 bases remained unmatched. The CDR3 spells CASSTRLAESTDTQYF. DNA for the CDR3: TGTGCCAGCAGCACAAGACTAGCGGAAAGCACAGATACGCAGTATTTT. The full variable domain, in which reference TRBV2 and TRBJ2-3 provide the parts outside the CDR3, is EPEVTQTPSHQVTQMGQEVILRCVPISNHLYFYWYRQILGQKVEFLVSFYNNEISEKSEIFDDQFSVERPDGSNFTLKIRSTKLEDSAMYFCASSTRLAESTDTQYFGPGTRLTVL.

This chain links TRBV5-3 with TRBJ2-7, with 7 bases aligning to TRBD2. TRBV5-3 is given ORF status, its function remaining uncertain. V lost 8 bases, J lost 5 bases, and 19 bases stayed unmatched. The CDR3 has 16 amino acids. As DNA, the CDR3 is TGTGCCAGCCCCCCCGGGAGGTATCCTACCTTAGACGAGCAGTACTTC. Translated: CASPPGRYPTLDEQYF.

CDR3 in DNA: TGTGCCAGCAGCGTACCCAAGGGGCGGAACTACGAGCAGTACTTC. This gives the protein CASSVPKGRNYEQYF. The V gene is TRBV9, the J gene TRBJ2-7; D is possibly TRBD1 (5 bases). Germline V CDR1 and CDR2: SGDLS, YYNGEE. This CDR3 is built from 15 residues. Trimming removed 1 base at V and 3 bases at J, with 14 bases between.

The chain is built from TRBV19 and TRBJ1-2, with 7 bases matching TRBD1. The V gene's germline CDR1 is LNHDA and CDR2 SQIVND (reference sequence). Trimming cost V 1 base and J 7 bases; bases outside gene matches: 24. The length of the CDR3 is 20 residues. CDR3 in DNA: TGTGCCAGTAGTATAGTGGCAGGGGGATCGTCAACTCTGGGAACTCTTGGCTACACCTTC. Its translation: CASSIVAGGSSTLGTLGYTF.